These T cell receptor beta chains were read from a single sample in a study of shared clonotypes between healthy human individuals. The assay was immunoSEQ multiplex PCR, and TCRdb's table has in-frame clones only and misses some. The sample holds 2 million to 2.5 million clones, roughly 91% seen once. Input material: naive CD8+ T cells from PBMCs. The receptors were sampled from a young man in good health. Some clones in this sample may be carry-over from other donors' samples. The CDR3 runs from the conserved cysteine through the conserved F or W. Where a row states a size, it is once, few, many or the class of an expanded clone; other rows omit it.

v_gene: TRBV4-3; abundance: NA; j_gene: TRBJ2-1; CDR3aa: CASRYDISSYNEQFF
v_gene: TRBV11-2; abundance: NA; j_gene: TRBJ1-1; CDR3aa: CASSLELKNTEAFF
v_gene: TRBV5-6; abundance: NA; j_gene: TRBJ2-1; CDR3aa: CASSWPFDGRGDEQFF
v_gene: TRBV7-9; abundance: once; j_gene: TRBJ2-1; CDR3aa: CASSRGTYEQFF
v_gene: TRBV29-1; abundance: few; j_gene: TRBJ2-7; CDR3aa: CSVVKPGIDEQYF
v_gene: TRBV25-1; abundance: NA; j_gene: TRBJ2-6; CDR3aa: CASSEYSSGANVLTF
v_gene: TRBV5-1; abundance: NA; j_gene: TRBJ2-2; CDR3aa: CASSPVRITGELFF
v_gene: TRBV5-4; abundance: NA; j_gene: TRBJ1-5; CDR3aa: CASSPFSGGLFYSNQPQHF
v_gene: TRBV29-1; abundance: NA; j_gene: TRBJ2-1; CDR3aa: CSVEVASGPHNEQFF
v_gene: TRBV6-5; abundance: NA; j_gene: TRBJ2-7; CDR3aa: CASSLGAAAYEQYF
v_gene: TRBV27; abundance: NA; j_gene: TRBJ2-1; CDR3aa: CASSLGAVVGANEQFF
v_gene: TRBV2; abundance: NA; j_gene: TRBJ2-7; CDR3aa: CASTDPRSSYEQYF
v_gene: TRBV11-1; abundance: NA; j_gene: TRBJ2-3; CDR3aa: CASSHRADHSTDTQYF
v_gene: TRBV7-9; abundance: NA; j_gene: TRBJ2-1; CDR3aa: CASSSTSGDYNEQFF
v_gene: TRBV28; abundance: NA; j_gene: TRBJ2-1; CDR3aa: CASTPPGLAGTYNEQFF
v_gene: TRBV7-7; abundance: NA; j_gene: TRBJ2-2; CDR3aa: CASSKTGTGELFF
v_gene: TRBV6-5; abundance: NA; j_gene: TRBJ1-1; CDR3aa: CASSYSGTGGTEAFF
v_gene: TRBV7-9; abundance: NA; j_gene: TRBJ2-7; CDR3aa: CASSLDISSEQYF
v_gene: TRBV15; abundance: NA; j_gene: TRBJ2-5; CDR3aa: CATSRDSGRGVETQYF
v_gene: TRBV27; abundance: NA; j_gene: TRBJ2-7; CDR3aa: CASSLQGESYEQYF
v_gene: TRBV13; abundance: NA; j_gene: TRBJ2-5; CDR3aa: CASSAQGSGGRETQYF
v_gene: TRBV6-5; abundance: NA; j_gene: TRBJ2-2; CDR3aa: CATEGTGQDTGELFF